A single sample gave rise to the 24 T cell receptor beta chains below, sequenced in a study of T cell responses to AZD1222 COVID-19 vaccine. TCRdb keeps only in-frame clones here, not all; method: immunoSEQ multiplex PCR. This sample yields 85,000 to 120,000 clones, of which roughly nine tenths are seen a single time; about 4.9% belongs to the top ten. Specimen: peripheral blood, collected on day 0 of AZD1222 vaccination. The receptors originated from an adult in good health.

The chain combines TRBV13 with TRBJ2-7; TRBD2 might be the D (6 bases). Germline CDR1 reads PRHDT; CDR2 reads FYEKMQ (reference sequence). This CDR3 is built from 14 residues. V lost 4 bases, J lost 0 bases, and 10 bases lay in between. CDR3 DNA sequence: TGTGCCAGCAGCTCATTCGGGAGCTCCTACGAGCAGTACTTC. Residues: CASSSFGSSYEQYF.

This rearrangement joins TRBV3-1 (or the pseudogene TRBV3-2) to TRBJ1-5; no clear D gene. Germline lookup yields CDR1 LGHDT and CDR2 YNNKEL (reference sequence). This CDR3 is 12 amino acids long. Trimming shortened V by 0 bases and J by 3 bases, and 0 bases separated the two germline ends. The CDR3 sequence: CASSQDNQPQHF. The CDR3 bases are TGTGCCAGCAGCCAAGACAATCAGCCCCAGCATTTT.

This chain uses TRBV6-2 or TRBV6-3 with TRBJ2-1, with D tentatively TRBD2 (6 bases). The CDR3 covers 13 residues. CDR1 and CDR2 (germline): MNHEY, SVGEGT. V was pared by 7 bases and J by 12 bases, with 19 bases between. In DNA, the CDR3 is TGTGCCAGCACCCCTTGGAGGGACGGGAGGCAGTTCTTC. Its protein is CASTPWRDGRQFF.

This rearrangement joins TRBV5-1 to TRBJ2-6; TRBD1 matches 8 bases. V lost 4 bases and J lost 6; bases outside the gene matches: 6. The CDR3 runs to 15 residues. Germline lookup yields CDR1 SGHRS and CDR2 YFSETQ. The CDR3 nucleotides are TGCGCCAGCAGCCCTGGGACAGGAGTGGCCAACGTCCTGACTTTC. The encoded protein is CASSPGTGVANVLTF. Using reference TRBV5-1 and TRBJ2-6 for the parts outside the CDR3, the full variable domain is KAGVTQTPRYLIKTRGQQVTLSCSPISGHRSVSWYQQTPGQGLQFLFEYFSETQRNKGNFPGRFSGRQFSNSRSEMNVSTLELGDSALYLCASSPGTGVANVLTFGAGSRLTVL.

The count of this clone is one. The chain's CDR3 is CASSVDPGLAGAEQFF. Written as DNA, the CDR3 is TGTGCCAGCAGCGTAGACCCGGGACTAGCGGGAGCTGAGCAGTTCTTC. The chain uses TRBV9 and TRBJ2-1; 14 positions match TRBD2. The CDR3 loop spans 16 amino acids. Per the germline V gene, CDR1 is SGDLS and CDR2 is YYNGEE. The V and J ends lost 0 bases and 9 bases, in that order; junction bases with no gene match: 5.

This clone was detected only a few times. This rearrangement joins TRBV11-2 to TRBJ2-1; TRBD1 might be the D (5 bases). CDR3 length equals 13 residues. Trimming removed 1 base at V and 4 bases at J, with 5 bases between. CDR1 is SGHAT, CDR2 FQNNGV, per germline. The CDR3 here is CASSLGQYNEQFF. CDR3 DNA sequence: TGTGCCAGCAGCTTAGGACAGTACAATGAGCAGTTCTTC.

The rearrangement uses TRBV24-1 and TRBJ2-5; tentatively, D is TRBD1 (6 bases). CDR1 and CDR2 (germline): KGHDR, SFDVKD. The CDR3 consists of 13 residues. V lost 5 bases and J lost 2, with 8 bases in between. The CDR3 here is CATSGTDQETQYF. As DNA, the CDR3 is TGTGCCACCAGTGGGACAGATCAAGAGACCCAGTACTTC.

The J gene is TRBJ1-2, the V gene TRBV27, with D perhaps TRBD1 (6 bases). CDR3 length: 13 amino acids. Per germline, CDR1 MNHEY and CDR2 SMNVEV (reference sequence). Trimming took 5 bases from V and 1 from J, leaving 8 bases between them. This chain's CDR3 is CASSGQLNYGYTF. Written as DNA, the CDR3 is TGTGCCAGCAGTGGACAGCTTAACTATGGCTACACCTTC.

This chain links TRBV10-2 with TRBJ2-7; 10 positions agree with TRBD2. The CDR3 totals 14 residues. V was clipped by 4 bases and J by 6 bases; unmatched bases: 6. Germline CDR1 is WSHSY and CDR2 is SAAADI. As DNA, the CDR3 is TGCGCCAGCAGTGCCCTAGCGGGAGTAGGCGAGCAGTACTTC. Translation gives CASSALAGVGEQYF.

The chain uses TRBV6-5 and TRBJ2-3; no reliable D call. This CDR3 is built from 11 residues. The germline gives CDR1 MNHEY, CDR2 SVGAGI. V was shortened by 5 bases and J by 6 bases, with 6 bases between the two germline ends. For the CDR3, the DNA is TGTGCCAGCAGTCCGAGGGATACGCAGTATTTT. Protein product: CASSPRDTQYF.

The CDR3 region is CASSDGTATDTQYF. CDR3 DNA: TGCGCCAGCAGCGATGGGACCGCCACAGATACGCAGTATTTT. The chain joins TRBV10-1 to TRBJ2-3; perhaps D is TRBD1 or TRBD2 (5 bases each). CDR3 length: 14 residues. Between the trimmed V and J ends, which lost 6 bases and 2 bases, there was a span of 12 bases. Germline V lookup: CDR1 WNHNN, CDR2 SYGVQD (reference sequence).

V is TRBV9 and J is TRBJ2-3, with D hard to call. V dropped 0 bases and J dropped 1 base, with 9 bases sitting between them. Germline lookup yields CDR1 SGDLS and CDR2 YYNGEE. This CDR3 is built from 15 residues. Here the CDR3 DNA reads TGTGCCAGCAGCGTAGGCTTCCGCGGCACAGATACGCAGTATTTT. This translates into CASSVGFRGTDTQYF.

The chain has TRBV5-1 and TRBJ1-2, with D unclear. This CDR3 comprises 11 residues. CDR1 is SGHRS, CDR2 YFSETQ, per germline. V dropped 2 bases and J dropped 6 bases, with 5 bases sitting between them. The chain's CDR3 is CASSLGNGYTF. CDR3 in DNA: TGCGCCAGCAGCTTAGGCAATGGCTACACCTTC.

The gene calls are TRBV7-9 and TRBJ1-1; D is unresolved. The germline V and J ends were trimmed by 4 bases and 3 bases, with 6 bases remaining between them. This CDR3 is built from 12 residues. Germline lookup yields CDR1 SEHNR and CDR2 FQNEAQ (reference sequence). The CDR3 nucleotides are TGTGCCAGCAGCTCCCCTTACACTGAAGCTTTCTTT. This translates into CASSSPYTEAFF.

The chain joins TRBV9 to TRBJ2-3, with unresolved D. V lost 4 bases, J lost 2 bases, and 8 bases lay in between. Germline V gene sequence: CDR1 SGDLS, CDR2 YYNGEE. This CDR3 has 13 residues. This chain's CDR3 is CASSLQITDTQYF. The DNA for the CDR3 is TGTGCCAGCAGCCTCCAAATCACAGATACGCAGTATTTT.

This chain connects TRBV6-6 to TRBJ1-1; D is unresolved. CDR1 is MNHNY, CDR2 SVGAGI, per germline (reference sequence). The CDR3 has 14 amino acids. With 5 bases removed from V and 3 bases from J, the gap between germline ends came to 13 bases. CDR3 bases: TGTGCCAGCAGTGGACCGTTGATAGACACTGAAGCTTTCTTT. Translation: CASSGPLIDTEAFF.

The chain has TRBV10-2 and TRBJ1-3; no firm D call. Germline V gene lookup returns CDR1 WSHSY and CDR2 SAAADI. Trimming cost V 4 bases and J 0 bases, with 4 bases left between them. CDR3 length: 13 amino acids. CDR3 protein: CASSGISGNTIYF. The CDR3 DNA reads as TGCGCCAGCAGTGGGATCTCTGGAAACACCATATATTTT.

This chain joins TRBV6-2 or TRBV6-3 and TRBJ1-1; possible D gene TRBD1, 5 bases. Trimming removed 2 bases at V and 2 bases at J, with 18 bases between. CDR1 is MNHEY, CDR2 SVGEGT, per germline. The CDR3 contains 17 residues. The CDR3 region is CASSYPTSGQYNTEAFF. The CDR3 coding sequence is TGTGCCAGCAGTTACCCCACCTCTGGACAATATAACACTGAAGCTTTCTTT.

The V gene is TRBV19, the J gene TRBJ1-2, with 9 positions matching TRBD1. Losses at the gene ends were 5 bases for V and 5 bases for J; bases not matched to a gene: 3. This CDR3 is 13 amino acids long. Germline V gives CDR1 LNHDA, CDR2 SQIVND (reference sequence). CDR3 sequence reads: CASSPGQGYGYTF. The CDR3 nucleotides are TGTGCCAGTAGTCCTGGACAGGGGTATGGCTACACCTTC.

This sequence joins TRBV5-1 and TRBJ1-1; D is ambiguous. Trimming removed 5 bases from V and 6 bases from J, with 14 bases in between. This CDR3 comprises 13 residues. Per germline, CDR1 SGHRS and CDR2 YFSETQ. The CDR3 reads CASRTQPGAEAFF. The DNA of the CDR3 is TGCGCCAGCAGAACACAACCCGGGGCTGAAGCTTTCTTT. Filled out from reference TRBV5-1 and TRBJ1-1, the complete variable domain reads KAGVTQTPRYLIKTRGQQVTLSCSPISGHRSVSWYQQTPGQGLQFLFEYFSETQRNKGNFPGRFSGRQFSNSRSEMNVSTLELGDSALYLCASRTQPGAEAFFGQGTRLTVV.

The count of this clone is one. V usage is TRBV20-1 and J usage is TRBJ2-7; no firm D call. Germline V lookup: CDR1 DFQATT, CDR2 SNEGSKA (reference sequence). The CDR3 covers 12 residues. The V end was cut by 3 bases, the J end by 2 bases, with 8 bases between. This CDR3 reads CSASLRAYEQYF. The DNA of the CDR3 is TGCAGTGCTAGTTTGCGAGCCTACGAGCAGTACTTC.

The chain has TRBV5-8 and TRBJ1-6; D ambiguous. Trimming removed 0 bases from V and 10 bases from J, with 11 bases in between. Germline values: CDR1 SGHTS, CDR2 YDEGEE. The CDR3 is 14 residues long. The CDR3: CASSLGNGKSPLHF. DNA of the CDR3: TGTGCCAGCAGCTTGGGTAACGGGAAGTCACCCCTCCACTTT.

This clone was counted a single time. V usage is TRBV19 and J usage is TRBJ1-1; D unresolved. Per the germline V gene, CDR1 is LNHDA and CDR2 is SQIVND (reference sequence). The CDR3 runs 14 residues. Deletions cut 2 bases from V and 7 bases from J, with 14 bases between. Written as DNA, the CDR3 is TGTGCCAGTAGTATAATCTGGGCGGACCATGAAGCTTTCTTT. It yields the protein CASSIIWADHEAFF.

As for this clone: An end of the junction differs from the germline gene, which may be a read error. V gene TRBV19 combines with J gene TRBJ1-1; D is uncertain. Germline V gene lookup returns CDR1 LNHDA and CDR2 SQIVND (reference sequence). There are 14 residues in the CDR3. The CDR3 nucleotides read TGTGCCAGCAGTAGTCCGGGGATGAACACTGAAGCTTTCTTT. Translating gives CASSSPGMNTEAFF. Complete variable domain (other parts from reference TRBV19 and TRBJ1-1): DGGITQSPKYLFRKEGQNVTLSCEQNLNHDAMYWYRQDPGQGLRLIYYSQIVNDFQKGDIAEGYSVSREKKESFPLTVTSAQKNPTAFYLCASSSPGMNTEAFFGQGTRLTVV.